This T cell receptor (beta chain) was profiled in a study of cytomegalovirus exposure and HLA in healthy donors. It was with 60 Vbeta and 13 Jbeta primers that the PCR ran. Sequenced by immunoSEQ multiplex PCR; TCRdb stores in-frame clones only, minus some. The sample yields more than 85,000 clones, 79% seen once. This clone was recorded only once. The germline gives CDR1 GTSNPN, CDR2 SVGIG (reference sequence). The CDR3 length is 14 residues. Losses at the gene ends were 1 base for V and 5 bases for J; bases not matched to a gene: 6. The rearrangement links TRBV30 to TRBJ2-5, with 8 bases fitting TRBD1. This TCR was sampled from a male donor in good health and CMV-seropositive. Sequenced: PBMCs. The CDR3 loop is CAWSETGVLETQYF. CDR3 nucleotide sequence: TGTGCCTGGAGTGAGACAGGGGTTCTGGAGACCCAGTACTTC.